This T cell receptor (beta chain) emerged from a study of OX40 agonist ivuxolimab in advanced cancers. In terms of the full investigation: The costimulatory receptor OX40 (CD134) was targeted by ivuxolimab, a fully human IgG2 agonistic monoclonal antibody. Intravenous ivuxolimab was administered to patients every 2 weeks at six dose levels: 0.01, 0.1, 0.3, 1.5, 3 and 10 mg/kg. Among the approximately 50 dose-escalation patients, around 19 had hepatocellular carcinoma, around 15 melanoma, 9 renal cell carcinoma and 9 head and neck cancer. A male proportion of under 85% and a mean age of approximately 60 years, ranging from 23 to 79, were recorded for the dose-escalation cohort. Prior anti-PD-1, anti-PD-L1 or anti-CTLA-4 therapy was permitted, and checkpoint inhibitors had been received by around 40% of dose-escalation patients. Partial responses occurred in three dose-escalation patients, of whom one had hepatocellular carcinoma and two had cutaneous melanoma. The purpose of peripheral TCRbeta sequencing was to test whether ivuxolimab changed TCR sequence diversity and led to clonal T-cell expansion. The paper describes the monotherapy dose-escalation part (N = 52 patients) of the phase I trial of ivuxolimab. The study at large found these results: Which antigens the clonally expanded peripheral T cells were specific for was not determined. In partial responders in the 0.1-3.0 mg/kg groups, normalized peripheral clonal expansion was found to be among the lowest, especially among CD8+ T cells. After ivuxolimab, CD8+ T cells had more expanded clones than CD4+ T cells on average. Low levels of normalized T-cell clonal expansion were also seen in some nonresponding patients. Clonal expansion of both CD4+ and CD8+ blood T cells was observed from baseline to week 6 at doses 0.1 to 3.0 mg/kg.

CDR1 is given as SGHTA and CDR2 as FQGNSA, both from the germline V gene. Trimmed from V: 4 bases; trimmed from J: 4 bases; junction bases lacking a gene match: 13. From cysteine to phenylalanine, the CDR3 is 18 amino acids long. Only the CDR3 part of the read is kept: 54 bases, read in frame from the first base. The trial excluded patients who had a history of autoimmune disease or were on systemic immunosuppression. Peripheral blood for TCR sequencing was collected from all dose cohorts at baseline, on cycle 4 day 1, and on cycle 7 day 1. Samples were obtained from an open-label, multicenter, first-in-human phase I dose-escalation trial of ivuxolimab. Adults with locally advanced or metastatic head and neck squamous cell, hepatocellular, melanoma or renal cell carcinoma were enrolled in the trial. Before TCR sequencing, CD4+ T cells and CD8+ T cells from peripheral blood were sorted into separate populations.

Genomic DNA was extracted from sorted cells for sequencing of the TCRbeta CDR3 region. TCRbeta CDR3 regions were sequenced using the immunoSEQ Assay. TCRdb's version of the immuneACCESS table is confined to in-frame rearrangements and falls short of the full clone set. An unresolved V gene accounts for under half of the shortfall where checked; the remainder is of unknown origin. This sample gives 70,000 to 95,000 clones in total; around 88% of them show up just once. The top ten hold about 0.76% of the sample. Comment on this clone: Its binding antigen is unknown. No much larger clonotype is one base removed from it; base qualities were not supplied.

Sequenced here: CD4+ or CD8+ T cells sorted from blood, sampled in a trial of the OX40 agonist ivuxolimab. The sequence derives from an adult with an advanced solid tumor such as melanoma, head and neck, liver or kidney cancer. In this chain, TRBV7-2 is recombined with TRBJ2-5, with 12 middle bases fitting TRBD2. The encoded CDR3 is CASSSQLRLAGEPETQYF. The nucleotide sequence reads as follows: TGTGCCAGCAGCTCGCAACTACGACTAGCGGGAGAGCCAGAGACCCAGTACTTC. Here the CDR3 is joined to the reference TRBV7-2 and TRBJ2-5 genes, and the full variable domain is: GAGVSQSPSNKVTEKGKDVELRCDPISGHTALYWYRQSLGQGLEFLIYFQGNSAPDKSGLPSDRFSAERTGGSVSTLTIQRTQQEDSAVYLCASSSQLRLAGEPETQYFGPGTRLLVL.